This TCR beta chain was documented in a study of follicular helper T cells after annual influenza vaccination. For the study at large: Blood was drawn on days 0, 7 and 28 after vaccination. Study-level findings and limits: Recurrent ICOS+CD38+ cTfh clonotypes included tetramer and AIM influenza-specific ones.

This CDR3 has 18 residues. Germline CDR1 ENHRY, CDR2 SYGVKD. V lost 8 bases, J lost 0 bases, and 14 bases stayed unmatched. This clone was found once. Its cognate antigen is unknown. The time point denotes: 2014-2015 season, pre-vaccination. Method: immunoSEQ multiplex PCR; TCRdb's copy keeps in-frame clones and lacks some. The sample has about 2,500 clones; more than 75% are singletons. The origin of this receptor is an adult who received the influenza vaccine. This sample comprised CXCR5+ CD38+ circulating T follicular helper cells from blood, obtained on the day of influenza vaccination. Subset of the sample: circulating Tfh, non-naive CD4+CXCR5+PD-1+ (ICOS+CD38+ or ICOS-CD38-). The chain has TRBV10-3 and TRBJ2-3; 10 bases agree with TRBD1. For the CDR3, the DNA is TGTGCCATCGGAAGTCGGACAGGGGGTTTATCTAGCACAGATACGCAGTATTTT. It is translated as CAIGSRTGGLSSTDTQYF.